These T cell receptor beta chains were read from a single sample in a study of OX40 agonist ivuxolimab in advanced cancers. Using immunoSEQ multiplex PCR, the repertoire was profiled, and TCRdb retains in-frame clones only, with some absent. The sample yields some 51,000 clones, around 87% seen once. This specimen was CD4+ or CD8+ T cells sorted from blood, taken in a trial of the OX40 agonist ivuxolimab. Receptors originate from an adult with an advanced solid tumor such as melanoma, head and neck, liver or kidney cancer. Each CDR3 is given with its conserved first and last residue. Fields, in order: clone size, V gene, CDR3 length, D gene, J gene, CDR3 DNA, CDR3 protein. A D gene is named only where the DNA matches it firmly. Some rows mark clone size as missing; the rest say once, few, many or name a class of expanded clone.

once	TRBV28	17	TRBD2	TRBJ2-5	TGTGCCAGCAGTCGCGGGGGACTAGCGGGAGTGTTGGAGACCCAGTACTTC	CASSRGGLAGVLETQYF
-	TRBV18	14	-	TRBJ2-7	TGTGCCAGCTCACCACCCTCCTCCCGGGACGAGCAGTACTTC	CASSPPSSRDEQYF
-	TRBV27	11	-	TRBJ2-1	TGTGCCAGCAGTCGCAACTCAGAGCAGTTCTTC	CASSRNSEQFF
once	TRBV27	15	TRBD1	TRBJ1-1	TGTGCCAGCAGTCTCCAACAGGGGCGGGTTACTGAAGCTTTCTTT	CASSLQQGRVTEAFF
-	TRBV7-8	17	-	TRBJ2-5	TGTGCCAGCAGCTTAATTCCTGGGACTTCAGCACAAGAGACCCAGTACTTC	CASSLIPGTSAQETQYF
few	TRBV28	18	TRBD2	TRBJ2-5	TGTGCCAGCAGTTTAACGGGGACTAGCGGGAGAATGCGAGAGACCCAGTACTTC	CASSLTGTSGRMRETQYF
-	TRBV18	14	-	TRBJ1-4	TGTGCCAGCTCACCATTCAGGGTGGGTGAAAAACTGTTTTTT	CASSPFRVGEKLFF
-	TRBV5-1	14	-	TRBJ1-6	TGCGCCAGCAGCTTTGCACAGATCAATTCACCCCTCCACTTT	CASSFAQINSPLHF
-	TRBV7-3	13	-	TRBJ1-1	TGTGCCAGCAGCACCCACACGAACACTGAAGCTTTCTTT	CASSTHTNTEAFF
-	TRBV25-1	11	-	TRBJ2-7	TGTGCCAGCAGTGAATCCCACGAGCAGTACTTC	CASSESHEQYF
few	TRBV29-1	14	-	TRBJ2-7	TGCAGCGTCAGGCATGCGGGATCATCCTACGAGCAGTACTTC	CSVRHAGSSYEQYF
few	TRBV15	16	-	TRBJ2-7	TGTGCCACCAGCAAGGACAGATCGCAGACCCACTCCCAGCAGTACTTC	CATSKDRSQTHSQQYF
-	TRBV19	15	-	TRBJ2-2	TGTGCCAGTAGATTCGGGGGGCCTGGGACCGGGGAGCTGTTTTTT	CASRFGGPGTGELFF
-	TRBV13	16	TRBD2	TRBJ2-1	TGTGCCAGCAGCTTAGGCCGAGCGGGAGTGAGGAATGAGCAGTTCTTC	CASSLGRAGVRNEQFF
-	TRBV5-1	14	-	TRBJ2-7	TGCGCCAGCAGCTTGGCCTTTAGTGCCTACGAGCAGTACTTC	CASSLAFSAYEQYF
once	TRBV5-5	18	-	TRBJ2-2	TGTGCCAGCAGCTTGTTTTACCGGTTGGGGGCGAACACCGGGGAGCTGTTTTTT	CASSLFYRLGANTGELFF
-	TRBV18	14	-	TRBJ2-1	TGTGCCAGCTCAGGAGGGAGCTCCTACAATGAGCAGTTCTTC	CASSGGSSYNEQFF
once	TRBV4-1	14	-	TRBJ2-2	TGCGCCAGCAGCCAAGTTCGGAACACCGGGGAGCTGTTTTTT	CASSQVRNTGELFF
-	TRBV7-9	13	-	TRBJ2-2	TGTGCCAGCAGCTCCCCCATCACCGGGGAGCTGTTTTTT	CASSSPITGELFF
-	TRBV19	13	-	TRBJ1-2	TGTGCCAGTAGTAAGGGCGATTACTATGGCTACACCTTC	CASSKGDYYGYTF
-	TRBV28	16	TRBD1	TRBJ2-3	TGTGCCAGCAGCCAAGCGGGACAGGGGAAGATAAATACGCAGTATTTT	CASSQAGQGKINTQYF
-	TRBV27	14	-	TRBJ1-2	TGTGCCAGCAGTCCGGGCGGGGGTTTTTATGGCTACACCTTC	CASSPGGGFYGYTF
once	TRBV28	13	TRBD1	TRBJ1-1	TGTGCCACACACAGGGGATTGTACACTGAAGCTTTCTTT	CATHRGLYTEAFF
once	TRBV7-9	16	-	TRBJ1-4	TGTGCCAGCAGCCCCGACAAGATCGCAACTAATGAAAAACTGTTTTTT	CASSPDKIATNEKLFF
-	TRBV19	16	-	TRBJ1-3	TGTGCCAGTAGTATAGAGGCGCGATCCTCTGGAAACACCATATATTTT	CASSIEARSSGNTIYF
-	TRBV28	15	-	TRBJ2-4	TGTGCCAGCAGTGGGTCTTACGGGGCCAAAAACATTCAGTACTTC	CASSGSYGAKNIQYF
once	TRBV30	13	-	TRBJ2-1	TGTGCCTGGATGTCCAGGGGCTACAATGAGCAGTTCTTC	CAWMSRGYNEQFF
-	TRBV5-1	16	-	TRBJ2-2	TGCGCCAGCTCAAAGTGGGCAGGAGCAGACACCGGGGAGCTGTTTTTT	CASSKWAGADTGELFF
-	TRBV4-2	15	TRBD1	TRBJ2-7	TGTGCCAGCAGCCAGGGGACAGACGGCTCCTACGAGCAGTACTTC	CASSQGTDGSYEQYF
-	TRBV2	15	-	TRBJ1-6	TGTGCCAGCAGTGAATCTCAGATAAATAATTCACCCCTCCACTTT	CASSESQINNSPLHF
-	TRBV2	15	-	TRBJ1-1	TGTGCCAGCAGACCACAGGGTACCATGAACACTGAAGCTTTCTTT	CASRPQGTMNTEAFF
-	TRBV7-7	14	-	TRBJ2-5	TGTGCTAGCAGCCCCTCGGGACGGCAAGAGTCCCAGTACTTC	CASSPSGRQESQYF
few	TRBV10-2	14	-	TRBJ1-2	TGCGCCAGCAGTGAGTCTCTGGGGACATTGGGCTACACCTTC	CASSESLGTLGYTF
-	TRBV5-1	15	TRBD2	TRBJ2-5	TGCGCCAGCAGCCTGACGGGAGGGCTGCAAGAGACCCAGTACTTC	CASSLTGGLQETQYF
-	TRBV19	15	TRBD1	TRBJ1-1	TGTGCCAGTAGTATTGGCCCAGGGGGGAACACTGAAGCTTTCTTT	CASSIGPGGNTEAFF
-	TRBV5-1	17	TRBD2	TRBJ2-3	TGCGCCAGCAGCCCGCCCGTACTAGCGGGAAGCACAGATACGCAGTATTTT	CASSPPVLAGSTDTQYF
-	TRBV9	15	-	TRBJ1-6	TGTGCCAGCAGCGTAGCGCGGGGGTTGCATTCACCCCTCCACTTT	CASSVARGLHSPLHF